What follows describes a single TCR beta chain. The PCR used 60 Vbeta and 13 Jbeta primers. TCRdb keeps only in-frame clones here, not all; method: immunoSEQ multiplex PCR. The table records tens of thousands of clones, more than 65% of them present only once. Healthy bone marrow donors made up the cohort. These data are taken from a study of cytomegalovirus exposure and HLA in healthy donors. The junction had 4 bases not matched to a gene; V was cut back by 4 bases and J by 5 bases. Germline V gene data show CDR1 as MNHNS and CDR2 as SASEGT. This CDR3 contains 13 residues. The chain carries TRBV6-1 and TRBJ1-2; 7 positions agree with TRBD1. Source material: PBMCs. This sequence originates from a girl aged 2-10 years in good health and CMV-seropositive. The CDR3 sequence is CASSVGQEYGYTF. Here the CDR3 DNA reads TGTGCCAGCAGTGTCGGACAGGAGTATGGCTACACCTTC.